This TCR beta chain derives from a study of graft-versus-host responses after intestinal transplantation. Study as a whole: Isolated intestinal, liver-intestinal, or multivisceral transplants were what recipients had. Whole-study findings and limits: Within allografts, high graft-versus-host to host-versus-graft clonal ratios were seen among patients with graft-donor T cell macrochimerism.

Grafts had their tissue processed, releasing intraepithelial and lamina propria lymphocytes. Sequencing used immunoSEQ multiplex PCR; TCRdb keeps in-frame clones, though not all of them. Of tens of thousands of clones in the sample, roughly 79% were seen once. This clone was counted a single time. Antigen specificity is unknown. Trimming pared 5 bases from V and 6 bases from J, leaving 11 bases between. The CDR3 totals 14 residues. CDR1 PRHDT and CDR2 FYEKMQ come from the germline V gene (reference sequence). The clonotype was recovered from a human patient who received an intestinal transplant, so some T cells may come from the graft donor. This chain links TRBV13 with TRBJ1-6; tentatively, D is TRBD1 (6 bases). Here the sequenced sample was ileum tissue, taken 12 days after intestinal transplant. The CDR3 DNA is TGTGCCAGCAGCCCAAGGGGGGGTAATTCACCCCTCCACTTT. This sequence encodes CASSPRGGNSPLHF.